This T cell receptor beta chain was sequenced during a study of T-cell reconstitution after alpha-beta-depleted transplantation in children. Notes on the study in general: Roughly two months post-transplant, alpha-beta T cells reportedly originated from several hundred graft clones that had expanded. T-cell numbers and diversity one year post-transplant derived largely from freshly generated T cells.

In its sample, this clonotype was seen a few times. Its antigen is not identified. Germline V gene data show CDR1 as MGHRA and CDR2 as YSYEKL. The ends were cut back, 1 base at V and 1 base at J, with 10 bases in the middle. The CDR3 is 15 residues long. Preparing the TCRbeta library involved the use of unique molecular identifiers. TCRdb reprocessed the PCR reads with MiXCR, giving one entry per CDR3 protein. The sample has hundreds of thousands of distinct CDR3 sequences; 23% are singletons. The chain is built from TRBV4-1 and TRBJ2-5; D remains unclear. The TCR sequence derives from a boy in the first two years of life who had a stem cell transplant for acute myeloid leukemia, so the T cells may come from the graft donor. The sample here was PBMCs, mostly from graft donor cells, taken 360 days after TCRalphabeta/CD19-depleted stem cell transplant. This CDR3 reads CASSQATTVQETQYF. The CDR3 coding sequence is TGCGCCAGCAGCCAAGCTACCACAGTCCAAGAGACCCAGTACTTC.